This TCR beta chain was retrieved from a study of cytomegalovirus exposure and HLA in healthy donors. PCR primers comprised 60 Vbeta and 13 Jbeta primers. Method: immunoSEQ multiplex PCR; TCRdb's copy keeps in-frame clones and lacks some. The repertoire holds approximately 70,000 clones, roughly 68% seen once, with around 10% in the top ten. Study-level results: From TCR beta sequences, most subjects' HLA-A and HLA-B alleles were reportedly predicted accurately. After further analysis at a later stage, some 15,000 TCR beta sequences were associated with HLA alleles at 0.05 false discovery rate. Some V segments (TRBV6-2 and TRBV6-3 among them) were excluded as indistinguishable. A later analysis showed TCR association rates differing by HLA locus, peaking at DRB1 and lowest at HLA-C.

The CDR3 consists of 18 residues. The germline gives CDR1 SEHNR, CDR2 FQNEAQ (reference sequence). V gave up 5 bases and J gave up 1 base; unmatched junction bases: 11. With respect to this clone: Its cognate antigen is unknown.

This rearrangement joins TRBV7-9 to TRBJ1-4; TRBD1 matches 9 bases. Input material: PBMCs. This receptor was obtained from a woman aged 55 to 70 in good health and CMV-seropositive. The CDR3 DNA reads as TGTGCCAGCAGCGACGGGACAGGGACTCTAGGAACTAATGAAAAACTGTTTTTT. It specifies CASSDGTGTLGTNEKLFF.